The rows below give T cell receptor beta chains drawn from one sample of a study of blood T cells in healthy people across ages. MiXCR was run by TCRdb on the 5' RACE reads, yielding one entry per CDR3 protein. The table records about 1.6 million distinct CDR3 sequences, around 35% of them present only once. The specimen was blood. The source of these receptors is a woman aged 25 to 39 in good health. The CDR3 runs from the conserved cysteine through the conserved F or W. The D gene is left open where the match is weak. The size field is filled for only some rows; it gives once, few, many or a size class.

abundance	v_gene	d_gene	j_gene	CDR3aa	CDR3nt
.	TRBV7-9	.	TRBJ2-5	CASSLAQGTGLEQYF	TGTGCCAGCAGCTTAGCGCAGGGGACGGGGCTGGAGCAGTACTTC
few	TRBV2	.	TRBJ2-7	CASRGDPTSYEQYF	TGTGCCAGCAGGGGGGACCCAACCTCCTACGAGCAGTACTTC
.	TRBV20-1	TRBD1	TRBJ1-2	CSAAQGGERYGYTF	TGCAGTGCTGCACAGGGGGGAGAGAGGTATGGCTACACCTTC
.	TRBV5-6	TRBD2	TRBJ2-1	CASSPVGGSSYNEQFF	TGTGCCAGCAGCCCAGTCGGGGGGAGCTCCTACAATGAGCAGTTCTTC
.	TRBV7-2	.	TRBJ2-7	CASSARAEGGYEQYF	TGTGCCAGCAGCGCCAGGGCGGAGGGCGGGTACGAGCAGTACTTC
.	TRBV13	.	TRBJ1-2	CASSLGGMITF	TGTGCCAGCAGCTTAGGAGGGATGATCACCTTC
.	TRBV20-1	.	TRBJ1-5	CSAWKDTNQPQHF	TGCAGTGCTTGGAAAGACACGAATCAGCCCCAGCATTTT
.	TRBV5-1	TRBD1	TRBJ2-6	CASSWTGSGANVLTF	TGCGCCAGCAGCTGGACAGGATCTGGGGCCAACGTCCTGACTTTC
few	TRBV10-2	.	TRBJ1-5	CASSTQGHNQPQHF	TGCGCCAGCAGCACTCAGGGACACAATCAGCCCCAGCATTTT
.	TRBV29-1	.	TRBJ1-1	CSVDEGWAEAFF	TGCAGCGTTGATGAGGGATGGGCTGAAGCTTTCTTT
.	TRBV20-1	TRBD2	TRBJ2-3	CSAESSGIGTDTQYF	TGCAGTGCGGAAAGTAGCGGGATTGGCACAGATACGCAGTATTTT
many	TRBV28	TRBD1	TRBJ1-4	CASRSQDRIEKLFF	TGTGCCAGCAGATCCCAGGACAGGATTGAAAAACTGTTTTTT
.	TRBV9	TRBD2	TRBJ2-1	CASSPQWREGPHNEQFF	TGTGCCAGCAGCCCCCAATGGAGGGAGGGCCCTCACAATGAGCAGTTCTTC
few	TRBV2	.	TRBJ2-7	CASVFGYEQYF	TGTGCCAGCGTATTCGGATACGAGCAGTACTTC
few	TRBV20-1	.	TRBJ2-4	CSASPGAKNIQYF	TGCAGTGCTAGCCCAGGGGCCAAAAACATTCAGTACTTC
.	TRBV11-2	TRBD2	TRBJ2-1	CASSKKGLVSNEQFF	TGTGCCAGCAGCAAAAAAGGACTAGTCAGCAATGAGCAGTTCTTC
few	TRBV9	TRBD2	TRBJ2-3	CASSPRLASEDTQYF	TGTGCCAGCAGCCCGCGACTAGCCTCTGAAGATACGCAGTATTTT
.	TRBV20-1	.	TRBJ2-1	CSARDSRNEQFF	TGCAGTGCTAGAGACTCCCGGAATGAGCAGTTCTTC
few	TRBV6-1	.	TRBJ2-3	CASFPGLADTQYF	TGTGCCAGTTTCCCGGGGCTCGCAGATACGCAGTATTTT
few	TRBV28	.	TRBJ1-2	CASSFPQYGYTF	TGTGCCAGCAGTTTTCCCCAATATGGCTACACCTTC
.	TRBV18	TRBD2	TRBJ2-3	CASSPGLAGARTDTQYF	TGTGCCAGCTCACCGGGACTAGCGGGGGCCCGCACAGATACGCAGTATTTT
few	TRBV3-1	TRBD1	TRBJ1-6	CASSQLTGTLSPLHF	TGTGCCAGCAGCCAATTGACAGGGACTCTCTCACCCCTCCACTTT
few	TRBV18	TRBD2	TRBJ2-1	CASSPFSGDPYNEQFF	TGTGCCAGCTCACCGTTCAGCGGGGACCCCTACAATGAGCAGTTCTTC
few	TRBV6-2/TRBV6-3	.	TRBJ1-2	CASTVSRSANYGYTF	TGTGCCAGCACCGTAAGCCGGTCAGCTAACTATGGCTACACCTTC
.	TRBV11-2	.	TRBJ2-1	CASSLDHLANNEQFF	TGTGCCAGCAGCTTAGATCATCTAGCGAACAATGAGCAGTTCTTC
few	TRBV6-2/TRBV6-3	.	TRBJ2-7	CASTNPGGLDYEQYF	TGTGCCAGCACTAACCCAGGGGGGCTGGACTACGAGCAGTACTTC
few	TRBV6-5	TRBD2	TRBJ2-7	CASSYQDRGLAGVNEQYF	TGTGCCAGCAGTTACCAGGACAGGGGACTAGCGGGAGTAAACGAGCAGTACTTC
few	TRBV7-2	.	TRBJ2-3	CASSPRGARGTDTQYF	TGTGCCAGCAGTCCTCGAGGGGCGCGGGGCACAGATACGCAGTATTTT
few	TRBV5-1	TRBD2	TRBJ2-5	CASSDPSGGLGETQYF	TGCGCCAGCAGCGATCCTAGCGGGGGGCTGGGGGAGACCCAGTACTTC
.	TRBV7-2	TRBD1	TRBJ2-2	CASSLGTGGSTGELFF	TGTGCCAGCAGCTTAGGGACAGGGGGGAGCACCGGGGAGCTGTTTTTT
.	TRBV4-1	TRBD1	TRBJ2-7	CASSLIPGQGTYEQYF	TGCGCCAGCAGCCTTATACCTGGACAGGGTACCTACGAGCAGTACTTC
.	TRBV12-3/TRBV12-4	.	TRBJ2-3	CASSPKGGGSTDTQYF	TGTGCCAGCAGTCCCAAAGGCGGCGGCAGCACAGATACGCAGTATTTT
many	TRBV4-1	TRBD2	TRBJ2-3	CASSQHAPASGGHYTQYF	TGCGCCAGCAGCCAGCATGCCCCGGCCAGCGGGGGTCACTATACGCAGTATTTT
.	TRBV9	TRBD1	TRBJ2-3	CASSSGTGPSTDTQYF	TGTGCCAGCAGCTCGGGGACAGGACCTAGCACAGATACGCAGTATTTT
few	TRBV2	TRBD2	TRBJ2-3	CASTGLAGRNTQYF	TGTGCAAGCACGGGACTAGCGGGACGGAATACGCAGTATTTT